This T cell receptor (beta chain) was captured in a study of blood T cells in healthy people across ages. The overall study: In model experiments, template switching was able to capture about one barcoded beta molecule for every two T cells that were present.

The authors ran a second PCR of about 6 to 11 cycles using a sample-barcoded 5' primer and a J-beta primer mix. Each cDNA molecule received a tag from a template-switch adaptor that had 12 random nucleotides. One entry per CDR3 protein, called by TCRdb with MiXCR from the 5' RACE reads. The sample carries hundreds of thousands of distinct CDR3 sequences, 56% recorded once. Note on this clonotype: Its antigen remains unidentified. One end of the junction fails to match germline, which may point to a read error.

The germline CDR1 and CDR2 sequences are ENHRY and SYGVKD. CDR3 length equals 13 residues. Study findings and constraints: Unsorted PBMCs blocked a conclusive comparison of naive and antigen-experienced cells.

The TCR comes from a man between 35 and 55 years old in good health. The sequencing sample was made of blood. V is TRBV10-3 and J is TRBJ2-5; TRBD2 might be the D (6 bases). CDR3 DNA: TGTGTCATCAATGGCGGGAAGGGAGAGACCCAGTACTTC. It encodes CVINGGKGETQYF.